Shown below are 20 T cell receptor beta chains from a single sample sequenced in a study of vaccination and CD4 T cells after COVID-19 (dated by TCRdb to 2021 to 2024). Receptor amplification or capture employed PCR. TCRdb shows the sequencer as Illumina iSeq 100. DNA from cultured CD4+ T cells was subjected to TCR sequencing with the Oncomine TCR Beta short-read assay at the Johns Hopkins FTIC core. Clones were called with MiXCR by TCRdb after fastp trimmed the public reads at Q25, and only in-frame beta chains were retained. Each entry is one CDR3 protein sequence, shown with its most common DNA and genes. The sample has about 29,000 distinct CDR3 sequences on record, 55% to 80% of them singletons. Of the sample, about a sixth falls within the top ten clones. Taken with the paper, the label for treatment or condition translates to: approximately 9-day PBMC culture with coronavirus spike peptide pools or control peptides (ViraFEST assay).

For these TCRs, the target antigens are not known. Sequencing used CD4+ T cells from blood, cultured in vitro, obtained after SARS-CoV-2 vaccination. The origin of the receptors is a human donor who received a COVID-19 vaccine.

V usage is TRBV6-1 and J usage is TRBJ2-3; either TRBD1 or TRBD2 may supply D (6 bases each). The CDR3 loop spans 16 amino acids. Deletions cut 6 bases from V and 3 bases from J, with 19 bases between. Looked up from germline, CDR1 is MNHNS and CDR2 is SASEGT. The CDR3 loop reads CASRSQSRGATDTQYF. The CDR3, as DNA: TGTGCCAGCAGATCCCAATCTAGGGGGGCGACAGATACGCAGTATTTT.

The table lists this clonotype with a few counts. The chain is built from TRBV6-1 and TRBJ2-3; D remains unclear. The germline V gene has CDR1 MNHNS and CDR2 SASEGT. The V gene lost 5 bases and the J gene lost 0 bases, with 15 bases spanning the gap. The CDR3 covers 16 residues. Here the CDR3 reads CASSRQSGVSTDTQYF. The CDR3 DNA reads TGTGCCAGCAGTCGTCAATCGGGCGTTAGCACAGATACGCAGTATTTT.

The chain joins TRBV19 to TRBJ2-7, with D perhaps given as TRBD1 or TRBD2 (5 bases each). V was clipped by 3 bases and J by 2 bases, with 14 bases between them. CDR1 is LNHDA, CDR2 SQIVND, per germline (reference sequence). The CDR3 runs to 15 residues. The CDR3 region is CASSIQIRGPYEQYF. In nucleotides, the CDR3 is TGTGCCAGTAGTATTCAAATAAGGGGACCCTACGAGCAGTACTTC.

The rearrangement links TRBV24-1 to TRBJ2-1, with D tentatively TRBD2 (6 bases). Germline assignment: CDR1 KGHDR and CDR2 SFDVKD. The length of the CDR3 is 14 residues. Trimming cost V 9 bases and J 1 base, with 12 bases left between them. CDR3: CATGGRDSYNEQFF. DNA for the CDR3: TGTGCCACCGGAGGGAGAGATTCCTACAATGAGCAGTTCTTC.

The chain joins TRBV21-1 to TRBJ2-7; the table's D call, TRBD1, was not checked against the DNA. TRBV21-1 is tagged as a pseudogene. The CDR3 length is 12 residues. The DNA for the CDR3 is TGTGCCCGGCGAGGACAGGGAAACGAGCAGTACTTC. Protein product: CARRGQGNEQYF.

The gene calls are TRBV4-1 and TRBJ2-5; 10 bases line up with TRBD2. Germline CDR1 reads MGHRA; CDR2 reads YSYEKL. The CDR3 is made up of 16 amino acids. V dropped 4 bases and J dropped 5; count of bases not matched to a gene: 10. Here the CDR3 DNA reads TGCGCCAGCAGCCTCAGGCAGCGGGGGGGCCTCGAGACCCAGTACTTC. This gives the protein CASSLRQRGGLETQYF.

A few counts support this clonotype. The chain couples TRBV20-1 to TRBJ2-3, with TRBD2 identical over 8 bases. J gave up 6 bases and V 1 base, and 6 bases lay outside the gene matches. The CDR3 length is 14 residues. Germline CDR1 is DFQATT and CDR2 is SNEGSKA (reference sequence). CDR3 sequence: CSARVAGGADTQYF. CDR3 in DNA: TGCAGTGCTAGAGTGGCGGGGGGAGCGGATACGCAGTATTTT.

The chain recombines TRBV19 with TRBJ1-1; TRBD1 agrees at 8 bases. The CDR3 is 15 residues long. Germline loops: CDR1 LNHDA, CDR2 SQIVND (reference sequence). V lost 3 bases, J lost 2 bases, and 5 bases stayed unmatched. CDR3 coding DNA: TGTGCCAGTAGTATGACAGGGGTCGAAAACACTGAAGCTTTCTTT. Translated, it gives CASSMTGVENTEAFF.

This chain uses TRBV20-1 with TRBJ2-1; 10 positions match TRBD2. CDR1 is DFQATT and CDR2 is SNEGSKA in the germline V gene (reference sequence). The CDR3 runs 18 residues. V lost 1 base, J lost 8 bases, and 17 bases stayed unmatched. CDR3 nucleotides: TGCAGTGCTAGAGTACCCCGACCGGGACTAGCGTCTGGGGATGAGCAGTTCTTC. It encodes CSARVPRPGLASGDEQFF.

In this sample, this clonotype turned up a few times. The V and J genes are TRBV25-1 and TRBJ2-5; 7 bases align to TRBD1. V gave up 6 bases and J gave up 1 base; unmatched junction bases: 5. Germline V gene data show CDR1 as MGHDK and CDR2 as SYGVNS. The CDR3 loop spans 14 amino acids. For the CDR3, the DNA is TGTGCCAGCAGCGCACGGGACAGCCAAGAGACCCAGTACTTC. Protein product: CASSARDSQETQYF.

The chain links TRBV29-1 to TRBJ1-5; tentatively, D is TRBD1 (6 bases). This CDR3 has 12 amino acids. Germline lookup yields CDR1 SQVTM and CDR2 ANQGSEA. V lost 5 bases and J lost 3, with 8 bases in between. The CDR3 bases are TGCAGCGTTCTGGGACACAATCAGCCCCAGCATTTT. Protein sequence: CSVLGHNQPQHF.

Only a few counts were recorded for this clonotype. DNA for the CDR3: TGTGCCAGCAGCCCTCGGGGAGGTAACACTGAAGCTTTCTTT. Translated: CASSPRGGNTEAFF. The chain joins TRBV7-3 to TRBJ1-1; no clear D gene. Trimming shortened V by 5 bases and J by 2 bases, and 12 bases separated the two germline ends. CDR3 length equals 14 residues. Germline CDR1 and CDR2: SGHTA and FQGTGA.

The chain has TRBV5-1 and TRBJ1-5; weak D call: TRBD1 (5 bases). Trimming stripped 3 bases from V and 2 bases from J, with 12 bases between. The CDR3 has 15 residues. Germline CDR1 is SGHRS and CDR2 is YFSETQ. DNA for the CDR3: TGCGCCAGCAGCTCGGGGGTGGCGGGCAATCAGCCCCAGCATTTT. Its protein product is CASSSGVAGNQPQHF.

The CDR3 reads CASSPLSGLPGGYTF. The DNA for the CDR3 is TGTGCCAGCAGTCCTCTATCGGGGCTGCCAGGCGGCTACACCTTC. The V and J genes are TRBV6-1 and TRBJ1-2; perhaps TRBD1 as D (5 bases). The CDR3 runs 15 residues. Germline V gene sequence: CDR1 MNHNS, CDR2 SASEGT. V was shortened by 5 bases and J by 8 bases, with 21 bases between the two germline ends.

On this clonotype itself: A junction boundary mismatches the germline segment, possibly from a read error. This CDR3 is CASSVVGASGVDMQYF. Here the CDR3 DNA reads TGTGCCAGCAGCGTCGTTGGGGCTAGCGGGGTAGATATGCAGTATTTT. V and J are TRBV5-4 and TRBJ2-3; 9 bases fit TRBD2. The CDR3 sequence is 16 residues long. The germline CDR1 and CDR2 sequences are SGHNT and YYREEE (reference sequence).

V usage is TRBV7-9 and J usage is TRBJ1-5, with TRBD1 identical over 9 bases. CDR1 and CDR2 (germline): SEHNR, FQNEAQ (reference sequence). CDR3 length equals 14 residues. Trimming cost V 5 bases and J 6 bases; bases outside gene matches: 5. CDR3 region: CASSRDREGQPQHF. CDR3 coding DNA: TGTGCCAGCAGCCGGGACAGGGAGGGTCAGCCCCAGCATTTT.

The chain combines TRBV10-1 with TRBJ2-1; tentative D call: TRBD2 (6 bases). Between the trimmed V and J ends, which lost 1 base and 0 bases, there was a span of 10 bases. Germline CDR1 reads WNHNN; CDR2 reads SYGVQD (reference sequence). The CDR3 loop spans 16 amino acids. The CDR3 nucleotides are TGCGCCAGCAGTGAGTTCAAGCGGGTCTCCTACAATGAGCAGTTCTTC. This codes for CASSEFKRVSYNEQFF.

V is TRBV10-1 and J is TRBJ1-2; no clear D. The CDR3 has 16 amino acids. V dropped 2 bases and J dropped 0 bases, with 13 bases sitting between them. Germline loops: CDR1 WNHNN, CDR2 SYGVQD (reference sequence). CDR3 sequence reads: CASSETFGESNYGYTF. Written as DNA, the CDR3 is TGCGCCAGCAGTGAGACATTTGGGGAATCTAACTATGGCTACACCTTC.

This clonotype was counted between two and nine times. The chain is built from TRBV19 and TRBJ1-2; 7 positions match TRBD1. The V segment lost 3 bases and the J segment 4 bases; nucleotides outside the gene matches: 2. This CDR3 has 13 amino acids. The V gene's germline CDR1 is LNHDA and CDR2 SQIVND (reference sequence). CDR3 in amino acids: CASSMRGLYGYTF. CDR3 bases: TGTGCCAGTAGTATGAGGGGGCTCTATGGCTACACCTTC.

The CDR3 protein is CAWSVRRAGNTIYF. The CDR3 DNA sequence: TGTGCCTGGAGTGTACGGAGGGCTGGAAACACCATATATTTT. The chain joins TRBV30 to TRBJ1-3; D unresolved. The V end was cut by 0 bases, the J end by 2 bases, with 8 bases between. Germline CDR1 and CDR2: GTSNPN and SVGIG (reference sequence). This CDR3 has 14 residues.